The rows below give T cell receptor beta chains drawn from one sample of a study of technical replicates of blood from a handful of donors. Sequencing was performed with immunoSEQ multiplex PCR; in TCRdb, only in-frame clones are kept and a portion is missing. The data hold tens of thousands of clones, with around 95% observed a single time. The sequencing input was T cells isolated from PBMCs. Receptors were obtained from a human donor in good health. Each CDR3 is given with its conserved first and last residue. Each record gives: J gene, V gene, D gene, CDR3 protein. A D gene is named only where the DNA matches it firmly.

>TRBJ1-4|TRBV25-1|NA
CASSDPGGGEKLFF
>TRBJ2-7|TRBV7-3|TRBD1
CASSLRQGAFQEQYF
>TRBJ2-3|TRBV9|NA
CASSPQVRDTQYF
>TRBJ1-1|TRBV7-3|TRBD1
CASSLAGGTNTEAFF
>TRBJ2-2|TRBV27|TRBD2
CASSLPAGGAGELFF
>TRBJ1-5|TRBV19|TRBD1
CASSIDSGGTNQPQHF
>TRBJ2-7|TRBV19|NA
CASTSYSYEQYF
>TRBJ2-7|TRBV5-1|NA
CASSLTVETYEQYF
>TRBJ2-1|TRBV10-2|TRBD2
CAITTSGSGEQFF
>TRBJ1-5|TRBV6-5|NA
CASSSGGQPQHF
>TRBJ1-1|TRBV25-1|NA
CASIAGPNTEAFF
>TRBJ2-1|TRBV2|NA
CASNDRAGTYNEQFF
>TRBJ1-1|TRBV19|NA
CASSEHRTGNTEAFF
>TRBJ2-1|TRBV6-6|TRBD2
CASSYSNSGRVF
>TRBJ2-1|TRBV4-2|TRBD1
CASSRLQGQLFYNEQFF
>TRBJ2-7|TRBV7-3|TRBD1
CASSLDRAGEQYF
>TRBJ2-7|TRBV13|NA
CASSLGPDSSYEQYF
>TRBJ2-7|TRBV27|NA
CASSFSVHREQYF
>TRBJ2-7|TRBV19|TRBD1
CASSIGAGGYEQYF
>TRBJ1-4|TRBV6-6|NA
CATENDTSEKLFF
>TRBJ2-7|TRBV28|TRBD2
CASSKLRGGSTYEQYF
>TRBJ2-7|TRBV6-5|TRBD2
CASSSRGAGGYEQYF
>TRBJ1-5|TRBV6-5|TRBD1
CASKQGAIQPQHF
>TRBJ1-1|TRBV27|TRBD1
CASSLSVGTDTEAFF
>TRBJ1-1|TRBV19|NA
CASSIPGVIEAFF
>TRBJ2-2|TRBV7-9|TRBD2
CASSLTSGTGELFF
>TRBJ1-1|TRBV6-5|NA
CASRGGVRRIGAFF
>TRBJ1-1|TRBV9|TRBD1
CASTPFAGTANTEAFF
>TRBJ1-5|TRBV28|TRBD1
CASSFRVRGPRKPQHF
>TRBJ2-7|TRBV11-3|TRBD1
CASSLRTGGNEQYF
>TRBJ2-3|TRBV11-2|TRBD2
CASSSTSGKGTDTQYF
>TRBJ2-5|TRBV28|TRBD2
CASSSWTSGRIEETQYF
>TRBJ2-1|TRBV28|TRBD2
CASSLSGTSGVWSSYNEQFF
>TRBJ2-1|TRBV7-3|NA
CASSAQRETKNEQFF
>TRBJ2-1|TRBV30|TRBD2
CAWSEVAGSSYNEQFF
>TRBJ2-1|TRBV7-9|TRBD2
CASSFGTSGDEQFF
>TRBJ2-3|TRBV5-1|NA
CASSLAPGADTQYF
>TRBJ2-1|TRBV30|NA
CASNRGVYNEQFF
>TRBJ2-1|TRBV2|NA
CASSFSYNEQFF
>TRBJ2-3|TRBV2|NA
CASRQTQDTQYF
>TRBJ2-4|TRBV5-4|NA
CASSYSQVDIQYF
>TRBJ2-2|TRBV30|NA
CAWSGVRTGELFF
>TRBJ2-3|TRBV7-9|NA
CASRGGDTQYF